Sequencing of this TCR beta chain was carried out in a study of blood T cell repertoires in COVID-19. Assay used: immunoSEQ multiplex PCR; TCRdb lists only in-frame clones, some missing. The top ten clones hold around 2.2% of a sample with some 150,000 clones, 75% to 90% of them seen once. Per germline, CDR1 ENHRY and CDR2 SYGVKD. V was trimmed by 10 bases and J by 0 bases, leaving 17 bases between them. The CDR3 covers 15 residues. The TCR comes from a man in his 70s with acute or convalescent COVID-19. Source material: peripheral blood. The chain has TRBV10-3 and TRBJ2-3, with D perhaps matching TRBD1 (5 bases). The CDR3 nucleotides are TGTGCCACCTCGGACCTGACAGTTAGCACAGATACGCAGTATTTT. This translates into CATSDLTVSTDTQYF.